This T cell receptor (beta chain) stems from a study of cytomegalovirus exposure and HLA in healthy donors. There are a few counts of this clone. The PCR had 60 Vbeta and 13 Jbeta primers. Some clones are missing from TCRdb's copy, which holds only in-frame ones; the method was immunoSEQ multiplex PCR. The sample lists over 120,000 clones; around 82% were seen once. The CDR3 has 16 residues. V gave up 4 bases and J gave up 1 base; unmatched junction bases: 10. Germline V gene lookup returns CDR1 SGHTA and CDR2 FQGNSA. Source material: PBMCs. The V gene is TRBV7-2, the J gene TRBJ2-7; 7 positions agree with TRBD2. The clonotype originates from a woman in her late teens or twenties in good health and CMV-seropositive. CDR3 protein: CASSSTGRAGSYEQYF. Here the CDR3 DNA reads TGTGCCAGCAGCTCTACCGGGAGAGCGGGGTCCTACGAGCAGTACTTC.